At least ten counts were recorded for the clone carrying this TCR beta chain. This sample's time point: pre-sensitization, week 0. This sample's treatment: therapeutic diphenylcyclopropenone sensitization with weekly scalp DPC. Whole blood, unfractionated, served as the material for total RNA extraction. Each patch-test visit's blood sample preceded patch application. The entry originates in a study of human T cells and chemical hapten exposure. TCRdb independently ran MiXCR on the RACE reads; one entry per CDR3 protein. The sample has roughly 38,000 distinct CDR3 sequences; about 12% are singletons. The CDR3 consists of 14 residues. V was pared by 7 bases and J by 0 bases, with 13 bases between. Germline CDR1 reads MDHEN; CDR2 reads SYDVKM.

The sequencing here drew on whole blood, taken in connection with sensitization to the hapten diphenylcyclopropenone (DPC). The chain joins TRBV28 to TRBJ2-7; no clear D. The sequence was obtained from a woman in her 40s with alopecia areata. Some clones in this sample may be carry-over from other donors' samples. The CDR3, as DNA: TGTGCCAGCACTTCTGACGGCAGCTCCTACGAGCAGTACTTC. Protein product: CASTSDGSSYEQYF.